The 26 T cell receptor beta chains reported below all come from one sample, sequenced in a study of blood T cell repertoires in COVID-19. Sequencing used immunoSEQ multiplex PCR; TCRdb keeps in-frame clones, though not all of them. The sample shows a few hundred thousand clones, about 80% of them seen only once. Input material: peripheral blood. The receptors originated from a person aged 65 to 85 with COVID-19, enrolled during active disease.

The genes are TRBV5-1 and TRBJ1-1, with D tentatively TRBD1 (5 bases). This CDR3 contains 12 residues. Between the trimmed V and J ends, which lost 3 bases and 5 bases, there was a span of 8 bases. From germline, CDR1 is SGHRS and CDR2 YFSETQ. DNA for the CDR3: TGCGCCAGCAGCTCCAGGGTGACTGAAGCTTTCTTT. Encoded protein: CASSSRVTEAFF.

This chain uses TRBV9 with TRBJ2-7; 10 nucleotides agree with TRBD2. The CDR3 spans 15 residues. Germline V gene sequence: CDR1 SGDLS, CDR2 YYNGEE. J gave up 6 bases and V 4 bases, and 10 bases lay outside the gene matches. The CDR3: CASSPVAGGPLEQYF. CDR3 sequence (DNA): TGTGCCAGCAGCCCTGTAGCGGGAGGTCCCCTCGAGCAGTACTTC.

The chain carries TRBV4-3 and TRBJ1-3; D perhaps matches TRBD1 (5 bases). The germline CDR1 and CDR2 sequences are LGHNA and YSLEER. This CDR3 comprises 15 residues. Trimming stripped 2 bases from V and 2 bases from J, with 10 bases between. The CDR3 here is CASSQQGSAGNTIYF. Here the CDR3 DNA reads TGCGCCAGCAGCCAACAGGGCTCAGCTGGAAACACCATATATTTT.

The chain couples TRBV12-3 or TRBV12-4 to TRBJ2-2, with TRBD2 as a possible D gene (6 bases). Trimming removed 6 bases at V and 6 bases at J, with 11 bases between. This CDR3 has 13 amino acids. CDR3 bases: TGTGCCAGCAGAATGGAGGGGTCCGGGGAGCTGTTTTTT. The encoded protein is CASRMEGSGELFF.

J is TRBJ2-3 and V is TRBV9, with unresolved D. Germline V lookup: CDR1 SGDLS, CDR2 YYNGEE. Trimming shortened V by 2 bases and J by 0 bases, and 4 bases separated the two germline ends. This CDR3 is built from 13 residues. CDR3 amino acids: CASSVSSTDTQYF. Here the CDR3 DNA reads TGTGCCAGCAGCGTCTCTAGCACAGATACGCAGTATTTT.

The CDR3 nucleotides are TGTGCCAGCAGTTTTGCAGGGGGCGTTGGGGCTAATAATCAGCCCCAGCATTTT. The encoded protein is CASSFAGGVGANNQPQHF. The chain recombines TRBV28 with TRBJ1-5; 8 bases are a match to TRBD1. Trimming took 3 bases from V and 4 from J; bases not matched to a gene: 14. The CDR3 is 18 amino acids. Looked up from germline, CDR1 is MDHEN and CDR2 is SYDVKM. Looking up the rest from reference TRBV28 and TRBJ1-5 gives the full variable domain: DVKVTQSSRYLVKRTGEKVFLECVQDMDHENMFWYRQDPGLGLRLIYFSYDVKMKEKGDIPEGYSVSREKKERFSLILESASTNQTSMYLCASSFAGGVGANNQPQHFGDGTRLSIL.

CDR3 nucleotides: TGCGCCAGCAGCCCACAGGGATTTGGAGCTTTCTTT. Translated: CASSPQGFGAFF. The chain recombines TRBV4-3 with TRBJ1-1; D is possibly TRBD1 (6 bases). V was shortened by 4 bases and J by 10 bases, with 13 bases between the two germline ends. The CDR3 loop spans 12 amino acids. Germline V gene sequence: CDR1 LGHNA, CDR2 YSLEER.

The genes are TRBV11-3 and TRBJ2-1, with TRBD2 matching over 13 bases. Unmatched junction bases numbered 7, after V lost 4 bases and J lost 7 bases. The CDR3 is 16 amino acids. The germline CDR1 and CDR2 sequences are SGHNT and YENEEA. CDR3 nucleotides: TGTGCCAGCAGCTCTACTAGCGGGGGGGCCGGTAATGAGCAGTTCTTC. It yields the protein CASSSTSGGAGNEQFF.

This clone was detected only once. The chain joins TRBV9 to TRBJ2-1; the match to TRBD2 covers 9 bases. Germline V gene lookup returns CDR1 SGDLS and CDR2 YYNGEE. The junction had 8 bases not matched to a gene; V was cut back by 3 bases and J by 7 bases. The CDR3 covers 15 residues. The CDR3 is CASSARLAVGNEQFF. The CDR3 DNA is TGTGCCAGCAGCGCCCGACTAGCGGTGGGGAATGAGCAGTTCTTC.

The rearrangement links TRBV25-1 to TRBJ1-1; tentative D call: TRBD1 (5 bases). Per germline, CDR1 MGHDK and CDR2 SYGVNS. The CDR3 has 14 amino acids. V lost 8 bases and J lost 8, with 21 bases in between. The CDR3 loop reads CASRGSRLDKEAFF. The CDR3 DNA sequence: TGTGCCAGCCGGGGGAGCAGATTAGACAAGGAAGCTTTCTTT.

The chain links TRBV28 to TRBJ2-2, with D possibly matching TRBD1 (6 bases). The ends were cut back, 6 bases at V and 6 bases at J, with 14 bases in the middle. Germline values: CDR1 MDHEN, CDR2 SYDVKM. This CDR3 contains 14 residues. CDR3 protein: CASRQGSKAGELFF. Here the CDR3 DNA reads TGTGCCAGCAGACAGGGATCAAAGGCCGGGGAGCTGTTTTTT.

This clone was picked up many times. Other nucleotide sequences in the sample specify the same CDR3. The rearrangement joins TRBV6-2 or TRBV6-3 to TRBJ2-7, with D possibly being TRBD2 (5 bases). The V end was cut by 0 bases, the J end by 6 bases, with 12 bases between. CDR1 is MNHEY and CDR2 is SVGEGT in the germline V gene. CDR3 length: 14 amino acids. CDR3 sequence reads: CASSYSLRASEQYF. The CDR3 DNA sequence: TGTGCCAGCAGTTACTCTTTGCGGGCTTCCGAGCAGTACTTC.

V and J are TRBV28 and TRBJ1-1; tentatively, D is TRBD1 (6 bases). CDR1 is MDHEN, CDR2 SYDVKM, per germline. The CDR3 extends over 16 amino acids. Trimming removed 5 bases at V and 1 base at J, with 17 bases between. The DNA for the CDR3 is TGTGCCAGCAGTCTCCCAGGGGCCGTACGGAACACTGAAGCTTTCTTT. It translates to CASSLPGAVRNTEAFF.

The V call is TRBV9, the J call TRBJ2-3, with 9 bases identical to TRBD2. V trimming: 2 bases; J trimming: 5 bases; junction bases outside the gene matches: 6. Germline lookup yields CDR1 SGDLS and CDR2 YYNGEE. The CDR3 has 15 amino acids. CDR3 coding DNA: TGTGCCAGCAGCGTCGTAGCGGGAGTGGTAGATACGCAGTATTTT. Translation: CASSVVAGVVDTQYF. Full variable domain (outside the CDR3, taken from reference TRBV9 and TRBJ2-3): DSGVTQTPKHLITATGQRVTLRCSPRSGDLSVYWYQQSLDQGLQFLIQYYNGEERAKGNILERFSAQQFPDLHSELNLSSLELGDSALYFCASSVVAGVVDTQYFGPGTRLTVL.

A single count supports this clone. V usage is TRBV5-6 and J usage is TRBJ2-2; TRBD1 aligns across 11 bases. Looked up from germline, CDR1 is SGHDT and CDR2 is YYEEEE. The CDR3 length is 16 residues. V lost 4 bases and J lost 8; bases outside the gene matches: 10. In DNA form, the CDR3 reads TGTGCCAGCAGCGCCGGACAGGGGGCGAGAAGAGGGGAGCTGTTTTTT. Encoded protein: CASSAGQGARRGELFF.

The chain joins TRBV29-1 to TRBJ2-4, with 11 bases matching TRBD1. CDR1 and CDR2 from the germline V gene are SQVTM and ANQGSEA. Unmatched junction bases numbered 3, after V lost 4 bases and J lost 4 bases. CDR3 length: 14 amino acids. CDR3 sequence reads: CSVVGTGGKNIQYF. CDR3 sequence (DNA): TGCAGCGTTGTAGGGACAGGGGGGAAAAACATTCAGTACTTC.

This chain joins TRBV12-5 and TRBJ2-3, with 9 bases fitting TRBD2. J was trimmed by 4 bases and V by 5 bases; bases with no gene match: 4. CDR3 length: 14 residues. CDR1 LGHNT and CDR2 FRNRAP come from the germline V gene. CDR3 bases: TGTGCTAGTGGTCTGGGACTAGCCGCAGATACGCAGTATTTT. This codes for CASGLGLAADTQYF.

The chain is built from TRBV28 and TRBJ2-1; D is unclear. V was pared by 3 bases and J by 1 base, with 10 bases between. Germline V CDR1 and CDR2: MDHEN, SYDVKM. This CDR3 spans 15 amino acids. The CDR3 DNA follows: TGTGCCAGCAGTTTCAGAACTAAGTCCTACAATGAGCAGTTCTTC. Residues: CASSFRTKSYNEQFF.

The chain carries TRBV3-1 (or the pseudogene TRBV3-2) and TRBJ2-7; 8 bases are shared with TRBD2. The CDR3 covers 14 residues. J lost 3 bases, V lost 0 bases, and 1 base had no gene match. CDR1 is LGHDT and CDR2 is YNNKEL in the germline V gene (reference sequence). The DNA of the CDR3 is TGTGCCAGCAGCCAAGATACTAGCGGCTACGAGCAGTACTTC. Protein sequence: CASSQDTSGYEQYF.

The chain couples TRBV28 to TRBJ1-2; 7 bases match TRBD1. V gave up 5 bases and J gave up 6 bases; unmatched junction bases: 6. Germline CDR1 and CDR2: MDHEN and SYDVKM. This CDR3 contains 13 residues. CDR3 protein: CASSVDRENGYTF. CDR3 DNA: TGTGCCAGCAGTGTCGACAGGGAGAATGGCTACACCTTC.

This rearrangement joins TRBV6-5 to TRBJ1-2; TRBD1 agrees at 7 bases. The CDR3 loop spans 11 amino acids. CDR1 and CDR2 from the germline V gene are MNHEY and SVGAGI. Trimming at V came to 11 bases and at J to 4 bases, leaving 4 bases not matched to a gene. Here the CDR3 reads CACRDSYGYTF. CDR3 in DNA: TGTGCCTGCCGGGACAGCTATGGCTACACCTTC.

As concerns this clone: Other DNA sequences of this sample code for an identical CDR3. The chain carries TRBV4-1 and TRBJ2-7; 7 nucleotides align to TRBD2. Germline V gene data show CDR1 as MGHRA and CDR2 as YSYEKL. The length of the CDR3 is 14 residues. Losses at the gene ends were 0 bases for V and 3 bases for J; bases not matched to a gene: 2. The CDR3 DNA is TGCGCCAGCAGCCAAGACGGGAGGTTCTACGAGCAGTACTTC. Its protein product is CASSQDGRFYEQYF.

The chain recombines TRBV7-2 with TRBJ1-2; the D is unclear. With 1 base removed from V and 4 bases from J, the gap between germline ends came to 16 bases. There are 16 residues in the CDR3. Germline CDR1 reads SGHTA; CDR2 reads FQGNSA. CDR3 in DNA: TGTGCCAGCAGCTTAGGTCCCACTCCCGAACTCTATGGCTACACCTTC. It translates to CASSLGPTPELYGYTF.

The rearrangement joins TRBV3-1 (or the pseudogene TRBV3-2) to TRBJ2-1; a possible D gene is TRBD1 (6 bases). CDR1 is LGHDT and CDR2 is YNNKEL in the germline V gene (reference sequence). The CDR3 extends over 14 amino acids. V lost 0 bases and J 8 bases, leaving 11 bases between the germline ends. This CDR3 is CASSQDRGLDEQFF. CDR3 nucleotides: TGTGCCAGCAGCCAAGATAGGGGGTTGGATGAGCAGTTCTTC.

The chain employs TRBV28 and TRBJ1-2, with D possibly TRBD1 on 5 matching bases. CDR3 length: 16 residues. Trimming pared 2 bases from V and 5 bases from J, leaving 18 bases between. From germline, CDR1 is MDHEN and CDR2 SYDVKM. CDR3 sequence reads: CASSLGMAGKQYGYTF. DNA for the CDR3: TGTGCCAGCAGTTTAGGGATGGCAGGGAAGCAGTATGGCTACACCTTC.

This rearrangement joins TRBV5-1 to TRBJ2-1; tentatively, D is TRBD2 (5 bases). Germline V CDR1 and CDR2: SGHRS, YFSETQ. V was pared by 1 base and J by 5 bases, with 13 bases between. CDR3 length: 15 amino acids. The CDR3 nucleotides are TGCGCCAGCAGCTTGTCGCTAGCAATAAACAATGAGCAGTTCTTC. Translated, it gives CASSLSLAINNEQFF.